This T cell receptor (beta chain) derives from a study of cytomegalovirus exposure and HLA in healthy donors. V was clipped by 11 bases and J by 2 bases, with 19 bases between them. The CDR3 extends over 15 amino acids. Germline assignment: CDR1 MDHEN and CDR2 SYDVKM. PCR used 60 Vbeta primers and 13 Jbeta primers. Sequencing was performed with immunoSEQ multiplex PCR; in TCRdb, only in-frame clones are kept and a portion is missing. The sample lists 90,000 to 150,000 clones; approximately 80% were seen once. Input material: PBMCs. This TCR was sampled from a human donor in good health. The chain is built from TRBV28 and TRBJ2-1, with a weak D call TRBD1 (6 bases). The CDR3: CASGEGRGTYNEQFF. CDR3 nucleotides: TGTGCCTCCGGCGAGGGCAGGGGAACCTACAATGAGCAGTTCTTC.